The 20 T cell receptor beta chains reported below all come from one sample, sequenced in a study of CXCR3-negative and CXCR3-positive naive CD8 T cells. UMI labels and 5' RACE were used to prepare the TRB cDNA libraries. TCRdb re-analyzed the 5' RACE reads; it lists each CDR3 protein once, without DNA. The repertoire shows around 50,000 distinct CDR3 sequences; the top ten hold over 2%. Source material: naive CXCR3- CD8+ T cells from blood. Subset denoted: CD45RO-CCR7+CD27+CD95- naive CD8+ T cells lacking CXCR3 (TNR3-). The origin of the receptors is a human donor in good health. Some clones in this sample may be carry-over from other donors' samples.

The V gene is TRBV21-1, the J gene TRBJ2-5; absent DNA, TCRdb's TRBD1 call cannot be checked. TRBV21-1 is annotated as a pseudogene. The CDR3 is 19 amino acids. The CDR3 loop is CASSKVRGAGQGDQETQYF.

V usage is TRBV12-3 or TRBV12-4 and J usage is TRBJ2-3; TCRdb's D call of TRBD1 is untestable without DNA. The CDR3 has 16 amino acids. The CDR3 reads CASSPEQGPSTDTQYF.

The chain recombines TRBV19 with TRBJ2-7; as DNA is missing, the TRBD2 call by TCRdb cannot be tested. Germline CDR1 is LNHDA and CDR2 is SQIVND (reference sequence). The CDR3 covers 14 residues. Here the CDR3 reads CASSIRPVGGEQYF.

The chain links TRBV9 to TRBJ1-2; TCRdb designates TRBD1, a call that cannot be tested without DNA. The CDR3 covers 15 residues. Germline V gives CDR1 SGDLS, CDR2 YYNGEE. The CDR3 reads CASSETAGDEYGYTF.

The CDR3 loop reads CASSHGGADEQYF. V is TRBV7-2 and J is TRBJ2-7; TCRdb's D call of TRBD2 is untestable without DNA. The CDR3 length is 13 residues. Germline CDR1 SGHTA, CDR2 FQGNSA.

The chain links TRBV12-3 or TRBV12-4 to TRBJ2-3; TCRdb indicates TRBD1, and absent DNA this call remains unverified. The CDR3 contains 15 residues. The CDR3 loop is CASSLGQGMGDTQYF.

This chain connects TRBV5-1 to TRBJ1-5; TCRdb picks TRBD1, but there is no DNA to check that call. The CDR3 totals 17 residues. CDR1 is SGHRS and CDR2 is YFSETQ in the germline V gene. The CDR3 region is CASSPGQGAGSNQPQHF. The full variable domain, rest sourced from reference TRBV5-1 and TRBJ1-5, is KAGVTQTPRYLIKTRGQQVTLSCSPISGHRSVSWYQQTPGQGLQFLFEYFSETQRNKGNFPGRFSGRQFSNSRSEMNVSTLELGDSALYLCASSPGQGAGSNQPQHFGDGTRLSIL.

This chain uses TRBV28 with TRBJ2-7; the TCRdb call, TRBD1, lacks DNA for checking. CDR1 is MDHEN and CDR2 is SYDVKM in the germline V gene. The CDR3 is 12 residues long. This CDR3 reads CASSQQGWEQYF.

This chain connects TRBV29-1 to TRBJ2-5; the D call of TRBD1 rests on TCRdb alone, since no DNA is present to check it. The CDR3 contains 15 residues. Germline CDR1 and CDR2: SQVTM and ANQGSEA. This CDR3 is CSVSGTGDTQETQYF.

The chain joins TRBV7-8 to TRBJ1-4; TCRdb names TRBD1, which stays unverified in the absence of DNA. The length of the CDR3 is 15 residues. The germline V gene encodes CDR1 SGHVS and CDR2 FQNEAQ. The CDR3 loop is CASSAAQGVNEKLFF.

The chain is built from TRBV28 and TRBJ2-7; TCRdb names TRBD1, which stays unverified in the absence of DNA. CDR3 length: 14 residues. Germline loops: CDR1 MDHEN, CDR2 SYDVKM. The CDR3 protein is CASSYIDRGYEQYF.

The genes are TRBV6-5 and TRBJ1-6; TCRdb's D call, TRBD1, is unchecked because there is no DNA. Per the germline V gene, CDR1 is MNHEY and CDR2 is SVGAGI. CDR3 length equals 15 residues. The CDR3 loop reads CASSYEDRSNSPLHF.

CDR3 region: CASSGPDYGTSRETQYF. The chain couples TRBV6-6 to TRBJ2-5; the TRBD2 assignment by TCRdb is unverifiable without DNA. Per germline, CDR1 MNHNY and CDR2 SVGAGI (reference sequence). The CDR3 runs 17 residues.

V gene TRBV6-1 combines with J gene TRBJ2-2. The CDR3 runs to 13 residues. CDR1 MNHNS and CDR2 SASEGT come from the germline V gene. The CDR3 sequence: CAFQPSNTGELFF.

The gene calls are TRBV7-9 and TRBJ2-7; TCRdb designates TRBD1, a call that cannot be tested without DNA. Germline CDR1 and CDR2: SEHNR and FQNEAQ (reference sequence). The CDR3 sequence is 13 residues long. The CDR3 sequence is CASSPKGDYEQYF.

The V call is TRBV28, the J call TRBJ2-1; TCRdb's D gene call, TRBD1, goes unchecked for lack of DNA. The CDR3 runs 16 residues. Germline lookup yields CDR1 MDHEN and CDR2 SYDVKM. The CDR3 is CASSPNRGGSYNEQFF.

V is TRBV7-2 and J is TRBJ1-1. This CDR3 spans 13 amino acids. Per the germline V gene, CDR1 is SGHTA and CDR2 is FQGNSA. The chain's CDR3 is CASSLALTVEAFF.

J is TRBJ2-1 and V is TRBV15; the TRBD1 assignment by TCRdb is unverifiable without DNA. This CDR3 is built from 15 residues. CDR1 and CDR2 from the germline V gene are LNHNV and YYDKDF (reference sequence). This CDR3 is CATSRLRTGDNEQFF. Based on the CDR3 plus reference TRBV15 and TRBJ2-1, the full variable domain is DAMVIQNPRYQVTQFGKPVTLSCSQTLNHNVMYWYQQKSSQAPKLLFHYYDKDFNNEADTPDNFQSRRPNTSFCFLDIRSPGLGDTAMYLCATSRLRTGDNEQFFGPGTRLTVL.

V gene TRBV6-2 or TRBV6-3 combines with J gene TRBJ1-1. CDR1 and CDR2 (germline): MNHEY, SVGEGT. This CDR3 comprises 15 residues. This CDR3 reads CASRVYRPKNTEAFF.

The V gene is TRBV5-4, the J gene TRBJ2-1. This CDR3 contains 18 residues. Germline V lookup: CDR1 SGHNT, CDR2 YYREEE (reference sequence). The CDR3 region is CASSLLGRWGSSYNEQFF. Looking up the rest from reference TRBV5-4 and TRBJ2-1 gives the full variable domain: ETGVTQSPTHLIKTRGQQVTLRCSSQSGHNTVSWYQQALGQGPQFIFQYYREEENGRGNFPPRFSGLQFPNYSSELNVNALELDDSALYLCASSLLGRWGSSYNEQFFGPGTRLTVL.